The entry that follows covers one T cell receptor (beta chain) sequence. Its cognate antigen has yet to be identified. Base quality data are lacking; no much larger clone is found one base away. The library was generated by 5' RACE. TCRdb lists the instrument as Illumina HiSeq 2500. A second roughly 6 to 12 cycle PCR used a sample-barcoded 5' primer and a J-beta primer mix. A unique molecular identifier was introduced onto each TCR beta cDNA molecule by a template-switch 5' adaptor carrying 12 random nucleotides. Each sample yielded at least 3 million CDR3-containing paired-end reads. The Mint cDNA synthesis kit, primed by a TRBC-specific oligonucleotide, was used to synthesize first-strand cDNA from all RNA. All cDNA was treated with uracil-DNA glycosylase and then went through a first 18-cycle PCR with the universal primers M1SS and BC2_uni_R. Per the source publication's procedure: Each sample was normalized by randomly selecting 1 million high-quality reads, each carrying a distinct molecular identifier. Instead of being binned into consensus sequences, reads with shared molecular identifiers were discarded. CDR3 identification, clonotype clustering and error correction used MiTCR with a Q25 quality threshold and the strictest error-elimination algorithm. A nonparametric unseen species model using Euler transformation provided a lower-bound estimate of total TCR beta diversity. TCRdb itself trimmed the public reads at Q25 with fastp, ran MiXCR and retained productive beta chains. Under each unique CDR3 protein, matching rows form one entry showing the most common genes and DNA. These V and J calls originate from TCRdb's pipeline instead of the authors' own analysis. This sample holds roughly 800,000 distinct CDR3 sequences; 55% to 70% were observed only once. Jointly, the top ten make up 22% of the sample.

The record originates from a study of blood T cells in healthy people across ages (dated by TCRdb to the mid-2010s). Describing the broader study: Template switching captured roughly one uniquely barcoded TCR beta cDNA molecule per two T cells in model experiments. Age-related changes in TCR beta repertoire diversity were measured in the study by deep sequencing normalized with unique cDNA molecular identifiers. Donors were grouped into four age groups: young (average roughly 17 years), middle-aged (39), aged (roughly 67) and long-lived (just over 80). To avoid experimental bias, donors of different ages were spread randomly across the sequencing lanes. Using the same blood draw, the study looked at two additional independent replicas of 1 million unique cDNA reads for two donors, one aged 18 to 30 and the other aged 80 or older. What the authors observed across the whole study: Bulk unsorted PBMC profiling prevented conclusive comparison of naive and antigen-experienced compartments. Estimates of total diversity based on one million sequenced T cells were considered lower bounds and underestimates. Compared with the aged group, the long-lived group had more naive CD4+ T cells, fewer expanded clones and increased TCR diversity, a pattern suggesting age selection. As age increased, observed TCR beta diversity per million T cells dropped in a roughly linear way, and a significant reduction was already evident by age 40. Because the CMV infection status of the donors was unknown, age-related changes in expanded clonotypes may potentially have been confounded. A strong correlation was found between observed TCR beta diversity and the percentage of naive T cells measured by flow cytometry.

The roughly 39 donors, aged 6 to 90 years, were systemically healthy Caucasian individuals from Russia. Each donor gave 9 to 10 milliliters of peripheral blood, collected into EDTA-treated Vacutainer tubes. PBMCs were isolated by Ficoll-Paque density-gradient centrifugation, with at least 6 million obtained per sample. Trizol reagent was used to extract total RNA from the PBMCs, yielding at least 6 micrograms per sample. For every donor, an aliquot of PBMCs went through flow cytometry to measure the percentages of naive CD45RAhigh/CD27high T cells. Sequenced sample: blood. This clonotype was obtained from a man aged 30 to 45 in good health.

The CDR3 has the sequence CASSSPRGAGTEYGYTF. Read as DNA, the sequence is TGCGCCAGCAGCTCTCCAAGGGGGGCAGGAACTGAGTATGGCTACACCTTC. The chain is made from TRBV5-1 and TRBJ1-2, with a tentative D gene TRBD1 over 6 matching bases. As encoded in the germline V gene, CDR1 is SGHRS while CDR2 is YFSETQ. Its CDR3 holds 17 amino acids, cysteine through phenylalanine. The entry retains the CDR3 DNA only, 51 bases that are in frame from base 1. V sheds 3 bases and J sheds 5 bases, leaving 23 bases between their ends.